The 27 T cell receptor beta chains in this list originate from one sample, sequenced in a study of shared clonotypes between healthy human individuals. CD45RO negativity and positive selection for CCR7 defined naive CD8 cells, a population that excluded terminally differentiated effector memory CD45RA+ cells. Produced via immunoSEQ multiplex PCR; TCRdb's table is partial and in-frame only. The sample yields roughly 1,800,000 clones, approximately 94% seen once. The sequenced sample consisted of naive CD8+ T cells sorted from blood. These receptors came from a man younger than 30 in good health.

Only one count was recorded for this clone. The chain employs TRBV7-9 and TRBJ2-7; TRBD1 is a possible D gene (6 bases). Per germline, CDR1 SEHNR and CDR2 FQNEAQ (reference sequence). Trimming took off 5 bases at V and 5 bases at J, with 13 bases between the two ends. The CDR3 has 13 amino acids. DNA for the CDR3: TGTGCCAGCAGCCATCGGGACATAGACGAGCAGTACTTC. Translated, it gives CASSHRDIDEQYF.

V usage is TRBV7-9 and J usage is TRBJ2-1; the match to TRBD2 covers 12 bases. V shed 5 bases and J 14 bases; nucleotides not matched to a gene: 10. CDR3 length: 14 amino acids. Per germline, CDR1 SEHNR and CDR2 FQNEAQ (reference sequence). The CDR3 DNA sequence: TGTGCCAGCAGCCCGCACGATAGACTAGCGGGAGAGTTCTTC. This gives the protein CASSPHDRLAGEFF.

The chain is built from TRBV10-2 and TRBJ2-7, with TRBD1 identical over 8 bases. V lost 0 bases, J lost 3 bases, and 4 bases stayed unmatched. This CDR3 has 15 amino acids. Germline CDR1 WSHSY, CDR2 SAAADI. CDR3 in DNA: TGCGCCAGCAGTGAGTCGGGGACAGGTCGCTACGAGCAGTACTTC. Protein: CASSESGTGRYEQYF.

The rearrangement uses TRBV18 and TRBJ2-1; D might be TRBD2 (5 bases). Germline lookup yields CDR1 KGHSH and CDR2 LQKENI. CDR3 length equals 15 residues. Trimming pared 2 bases from V and 0 bases from J, leaving 8 bases between. The CDR3 bases are TGTGCCAGCTCACCAGAGGGTCACTCCTACAATGAGCAGTTCTTC. The encoded protein is CASSPEGHSYNEQFF. The whole variable domain, filled in from reference TRBV18 and TRBJ2-1, reads NAGVMQNPRHLVRRRGQEARLRCSPMKGHSHVYWYRQLPEEGLKFMVYLQKENIIDESGMPKERFSAEFPKEGPSILRIQQVVRGDSAAYFCASSPEGHSYNEQFFGPGTRLTVL.

The V gene is TRBV5-6, the J gene TRBJ2-2; no definite D call. Germline V lookup: CDR1 SGHDT, CDR2 YYEEEE. V was trimmed by 0 bases and J by 4 bases, leaving 10 bases between them. CDR3 length equals 15 residues. The CDR3 DNA reads as TGTGCCAGCAGCTTGGCCGGATGGGGCACCGGGGAGCTGTTTTTT. Its protein is CASSLAGWGTGELFF.

The V and J genes are TRBV7-6 and TRBJ1-1; 8 bases align to TRBD1. Unmatched junction bases numbered 6, after V lost 5 bases and J lost 7 bases. Germline CDR1 reads SGHVS; CDR2 reads FNYEAQ. The CDR3 is 13 residues long. The CDR3 loop reads CASSPGTGHEAFF. CDR3 in DNA: TGTGCCAGCAGCCCCGGGACAGGCCATGAAGCTTTCTTT.

V gene TRBV5-1 combines with J gene TRBJ1-1; D possibly corresponds to TRBD1 (5 bases). The CDR3 runs 13 residues. Germline CDR1 reads SGHRS; CDR2 reads YFSETQ. The V end lost 3 bases, the J end lost 5 bases, and 11 bases lay between the germline ends. The CDR3 sequence: CASSWEGSTEAFF. In nucleotides, the CDR3 is TGCGCCAGCAGCTGGGAGGGGTCGACTGAAGCTTTCTTT. Combining the CDR3 with reference TRBV5-1 and TRBJ1-1 gives the whole variable domain KAGVTQTPRYLIKTRGQQVTLSCSPISGHRSVSWYQQTPGQGLQFLFEYFSETQRNKGNFPGRFSGRQFSNSRSEMNVSTLELGDSALYLCASSWEGSTEAFFGQGTRLTVV.

V is TRBV28 and J is TRBJ2-7; TRBD1 aligns across 8 bases. V shed 0 bases, J shed 6 bases, and the junction held 4 bases outside the gene matches. Germline CDR1 reads MDHEN; CDR2 reads SYDVKM. This CDR3 contains 14 residues. CDR3 nucleotide sequence: TGTGCCAGCAGTTTATGGGACAGGGTGGGCGAGCAGTACTTC. Translation gives CASSLWDRVGEQYF.

This chain joins TRBV9 and TRBJ2-1; D could derive from TRBD1 or TRBD2 (6 bases each). This CDR3 has 12 amino acids. Trimming cost V 4 bases and J 10 bases, with 12 bases left between them. CDR1 is SGDLS and CDR2 is YYNGEE in the germline V gene. The CDR3 DNA reads TGTGCCAGCAGCCCGAGGGGGGTCGAGCAGTTCTTC. This sequence encodes CASSPRGVEQFF. Complete variable domain (other parts from reference TRBV9 and TRBJ2-1): DSGVTQTPKHLITATGQRVTLRCSPRSGDLSVYWYQQSLDQGLQFLIQYYNGEERAKGNILERFSAQQFPDLHSELNLSSLELGDSALYFCASSPRGVEQFFGPGTRLTVL.

This clone has just one count. This rearrangement joins TRBV4-3 to TRBJ1-5; 7 nucleotides agree with TRBD1. The germline gives CDR1 LGHNA, CDR2 YSLEER. This CDR3 is built from 16 residues. V gave up 0 bases and J gave up 6 bases; unmatched junction bases: 8. CDR3 sequence: CASSQEVYRGRQPQHF. The CDR3 bases are TGCGCCAGCAGCCAAGAGGTCTACAGGGGCCGTCAGCCCCAGCATTTT.

This sequence joins TRBV5-8 and TRBJ2-7; possibly TRBD1 for D (5 bases). The CDR3 runs to 11 residues. The ends were cut back, 6 bases at V and 3 bases at J, with 7 bases in the middle. Germline V gene lookup returns CDR1 SGHTS and CDR2 YDEGEE. In nucleotides, the CDR3 is TGTGCCAGCACTCAGGGCTACGAGCAGTACTTC. This sequence encodes CASTQGYEQYF.

This clone was seen just once. This chain links TRBV5-4 with TRBJ2-5, with D possibly matching TRBD2 (6 bases). Germline V CDR1 and CDR2: SGHNT, YYREEE (reference sequence). V was cut by 4 bases and J by 4 bases, with 14 bases left in between. This CDR3 is 14 amino acids long. In DNA, the CDR3 is TGTGCCAGCAGCACTAGCTCCCTAGGAGAGACCCAGTACTTC. It is translated as CASSTSSLGETQYF.

The DNA for the CDR3 is TGCGCCAGCAGCCTTGCCCCACTAGCGGGAGAAAGGCAGTACTTC. Translated, it gives CASSLAPLAGERQYF. This sequence joins TRBV4-1 and TRBJ2-7; 11 bases are a match to TRBD2. The CDR3 has 15 amino acids. V lost 4 bases, J lost 9 bases, and 11 bases stayed unmatched. The germline gives CDR1 MGHRA, CDR2 YSYEKL.

This clone was counted once. The rearrangement links TRBV9 to TRBJ1-1; D remains ambiguous. Trimming shortened V by 4 bases and J by 6 bases, and 16 bases separated the two germline ends. CDR3 length: 14 amino acids. Germline values: CDR1 SGDLS, CDR2 YYNGEE. The CDR3 loop reads CASSLRGLGPEAFF. CDR3 nucleotides: TGTGCCAGCAGCCTCCGGGGTTTGGGTCCTGAAGCTTTCTTT.

The rearrangement uses TRBV6-5 and TRBJ2-1, with 8 bases lining up with TRBD2. CDR1 and CDR2 from the germline V gene are MNHEY and SVGAGI. The V gene end was trimmed by 10 bases and the J gene end by 7 bases; junction bases not matched to a gene: 12. The CDR3 is 14 amino acids. In DNA form, the CDR3 reads TGTGCCACTCATTTGGCGGGGGGAGATAATGAGCAGTTCTTC. Translated: CATHLAGGDNEQFF.

This chain connects TRBV19 to TRBJ2-1, with TRBD2 identical over 10 bases. The V and J ends lost 0 bases and 4 bases, in that order; junction bases with no gene match: 6. CDR1 is LNHDA and CDR2 is SQIVND in the germline V gene (reference sequence). CDR3 size: 17 residues. CDR3 nucleotides: TGTGCCAGTAGTATAGATATAGGACTAGCGGTTTACAATGAGCAGTTCTTC. This encodes CASSIDIGLAVYNEQFF.

The V gene is TRBV9, the J gene TRBJ2-7, with unresolved D. Germline lookup yields CDR1 SGDLS and CDR2 YYNGEE. Trimming shortened V by 3 bases and J by 6 bases, and 10 bases separated the two germline ends. This CDR3 region has 12 residues. The DNA of the CDR3 is TGTGCCAGCAGCGAACCCGGCCCCGAGCAGTACTTC. Its translation: CASSEPGPEQYF.

This clone was detected once. The rearrangement uses TRBV5-4 and TRBJ2-7; D gene unclear. CDR1 and CDR2 from the germline V gene are SGHNT and YYREEE (reference sequence). Trimming stripped 2 bases from V and 7 bases from J, with 7 bases between. This CDR3 is 11 amino acids long. The CDR3 is CASSFRAEQYF. Here the CDR3 DNA reads TGTGCCAGCAGCTTCAGAGCTGAGCAGTACTTC.

This CDR3 reads CASSLGGLDYGYTF. DNA of the CDR3: TGTGCCAGCAGCTTGGGGGGTTTGGACTATGGCTACACCTTC. The gene calls are TRBV5-6 and TRBJ1-2; D gene unclear. This CDR3 region has 14 residues. Trimming shortened V by 0 bases and J by 3 bases, and 9 bases separated the two germline ends. The germline CDR1 and CDR2 sequences are SGHDT and YYEEEE.

The rearrangement joins TRBV19 to TRBJ2-5; perhaps TRBD1 as D (5 bases). Trimming took off 7 bases at V and 2 bases at J, with 11 bases between the two ends. This CDR3 spans 13 amino acids. Germline CDR1 and CDR2: LNHDA and SQIVND (reference sequence). The CDR3 nucleotides are TGTGCCAGTATGCCAGGGAATCAAGAGACCCAGTACTTC. It encodes CASMPGNQETQYF.

The rearrangement uses TRBV27 and TRBJ1-2, with D tentatively TRBD1 (5 bases). This CDR3 has 16 amino acids. Trimming removed 3 bases from V and 0 bases from J, with 14 bases in between. Germline values: CDR1 MNHEY, CDR2 SMNVEV (reference sequence). The CDR3, as DNA: TGTGCCAGCAGTTTGAGACAGTTAGACCCTAACTATGGCTACACCTTC. It translates to CASSLRQLDPNYGYTF.

This clone appeared once. Other DNA sequences in the same sample also yield this CDR3. The rearrangement joins TRBV27 to TRBJ1-1, with D uncertain. Germline loops: CDR1 MNHEY, CDR2 SMNVEV (reference sequence). This CDR3 is 13 amino acids long. V was clipped by 3 bases and J by 3 bases, with 8 bases between them. The DNA of the CDR3 is TGTGCCAGCAGTTTTCTCGGGGACACTGAAGCTTTCTTT. Amino acid sequence: CASSFLGDTEAFF.

V gene TRBV14 combines with J gene TRBJ2-7; D remains ambiguous. Germline V lookup: CDR1 SGHDN, CDR2 FVKESK. This CDR3 contains 15 residues. Trimming cost V 4 bases and J 3 bases, with 16 bases left between them. The CDR3 nucleotides are TGTGCCAGCAGCCCTGGGCCGAGTCTCGTCTACGAGCAGTACTTC. Translating gives CASSPGPSLVYEQYF. Variable domain in full (rest from reference TRBV14 and TRBJ2-7): EAGVTQFPSHSVIEKGQTVTLRCDPISGHDNLYWYRRVMGKEIKFLLHFVKESKQDESGMPNNRFLAERTGGTYSTLKVQPAELEDSGVYFCASSPGPSLVYEQYFGPGTRLTVT.

In nucleotides, the CDR3 is TGCGCCAGCAGCCAAGATGAGGCCGGGGATGAGCAGTTCTTC. Its translation is CASSQDEAGDEQFF. The chain links TRBV4-3 to TRBJ2-1, with D perhaps TRBD2 (5 bases). CDR1 is LGHNA, CDR2 YSLEER, per germline. V gave up 0 bases and J gave up 8 bases, with 11 bases separating them. The CDR3 has 14 amino acids.

V usage is TRBV13 and J usage is TRBJ1-2, with D uncertain. Germline V gives CDR1 PRHDT, CDR2 FYEKMQ (reference sequence). Trimming took 5 bases from V and 6 from J, leaving 25 bases between them. The CDR3 has 17 amino acids. Here the CDR3 reads CASSPDPSSVGKDGYTF. For the CDR3, the DNA is TGTGCCAGCAGCCCAGACCCTTCCTCAGTGGGCAAAGATGGCTACACCTTC.

This chain joins TRBV2 and TRBJ2-1; the D is unclear. The CDR3 contains 16 residues. V was clipped by 3 bases and J by 4 bases, with 16 bases between them. From germline, CDR1 is SNHLY and CDR2 FYNNEI. The CDR3 nucleotides are TGTGCCAGCAGTGAGAAGGGCCGGCAGATGTACAATGAGCAGTTCTTC. Translated: CASSEKGRQMYNEQFF.

The chain employs TRBV2 and TRBJ2-7; weak D call: TRBD2 (5 bases). Germline V gene lookup returns CDR1 SNHLY and CDR2 FYNNEI. Trimming removed 7 bases from V and 3 bases from J, with 13 bases in between. The CDR3 covers 13 residues. CDR3 sequence reads: CASMDGVYYEQYF. The CDR3 region has the DNA TGTGCCAGCATGGACGGGGTTTACTACGAGCAGTACTTC.